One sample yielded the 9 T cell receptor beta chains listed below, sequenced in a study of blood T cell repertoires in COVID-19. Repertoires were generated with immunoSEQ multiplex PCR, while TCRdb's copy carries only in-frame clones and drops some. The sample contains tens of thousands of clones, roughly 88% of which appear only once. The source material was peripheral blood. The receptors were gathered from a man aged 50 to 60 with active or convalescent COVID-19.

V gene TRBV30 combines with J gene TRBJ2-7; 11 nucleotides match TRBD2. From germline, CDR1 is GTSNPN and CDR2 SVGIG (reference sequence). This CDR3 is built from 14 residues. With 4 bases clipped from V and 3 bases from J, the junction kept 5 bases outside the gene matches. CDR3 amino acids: CAWTKGTSGYEQYF. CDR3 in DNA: TGTGCCTGGACCAAAGGGACTAGCGGCTACGAGCAGTACTTC.

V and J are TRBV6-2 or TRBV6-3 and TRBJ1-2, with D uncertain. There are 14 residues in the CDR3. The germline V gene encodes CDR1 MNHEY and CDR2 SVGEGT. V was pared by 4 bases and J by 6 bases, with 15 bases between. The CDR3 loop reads CASSSAGWYDGYTF. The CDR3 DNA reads TGTGCCAGCAGTTCCGCAGGATGGTATGATGGCTACACCTTC.

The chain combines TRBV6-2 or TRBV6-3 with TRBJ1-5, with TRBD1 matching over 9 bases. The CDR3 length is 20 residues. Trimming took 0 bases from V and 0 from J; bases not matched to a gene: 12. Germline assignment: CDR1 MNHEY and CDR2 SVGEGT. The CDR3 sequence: CASSYSIWGQGSYSNQPQHF. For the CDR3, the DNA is TGTGCCAGCAGTTACTCGATTTGGGGACAGGGATCTTATAGCAATCAGCCCCAGCATTTT.

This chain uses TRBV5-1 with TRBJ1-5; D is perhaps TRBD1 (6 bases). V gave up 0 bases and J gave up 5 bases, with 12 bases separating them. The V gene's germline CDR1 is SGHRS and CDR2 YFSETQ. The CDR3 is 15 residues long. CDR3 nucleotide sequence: TGCGCCAGCAGCTTGGGGCCAGGGGTGGATCAGCCCCAGCATTTT. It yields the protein CASSLGPGVDQPQHF.

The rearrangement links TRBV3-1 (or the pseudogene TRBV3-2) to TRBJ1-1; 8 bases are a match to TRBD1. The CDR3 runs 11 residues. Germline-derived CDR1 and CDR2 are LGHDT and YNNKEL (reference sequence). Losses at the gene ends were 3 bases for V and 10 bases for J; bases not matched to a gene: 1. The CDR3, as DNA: TGTGCCAGCAGCCACGACAGGGGAGCTTTCTTT. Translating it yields CASSHDRGAFF.

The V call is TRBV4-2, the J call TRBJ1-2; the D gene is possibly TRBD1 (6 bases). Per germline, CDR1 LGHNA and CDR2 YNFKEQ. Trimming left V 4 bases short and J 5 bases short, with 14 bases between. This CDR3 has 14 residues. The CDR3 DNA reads TGTGCCAGCAGCCTCGGCAGTCAGGGGTATGGCTACACCTTC. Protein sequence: CASSLGSQGYGYTF.

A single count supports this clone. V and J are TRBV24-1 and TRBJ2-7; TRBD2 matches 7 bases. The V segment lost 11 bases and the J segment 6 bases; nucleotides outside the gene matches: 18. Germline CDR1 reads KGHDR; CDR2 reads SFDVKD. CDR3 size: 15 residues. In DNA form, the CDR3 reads TGTGCCATCCTGGGTGCGGGGAGGGCCTTCTGCGAGCAGTACTTC. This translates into CAILGAGRAFCEQYF.

CDR3 loop: CASNPRTGPNTGELFF. The CDR3 DNA reads as TGTGCCAGCAACCCGAGGACAGGACCCAACACCGGGGAGCTGTTTTTT. The rearrangement joins TRBV6-2 or TRBV6-3 to TRBJ2-2, with TRBD1 matching over 7 bases. This CDR3 spans 16 amino acids. The V and J ends lost 7 bases and 2 bases, in that order; junction bases with no gene match: 10. Germline lookup yields CDR1 MNHEY and CDR2 SVGEGT.

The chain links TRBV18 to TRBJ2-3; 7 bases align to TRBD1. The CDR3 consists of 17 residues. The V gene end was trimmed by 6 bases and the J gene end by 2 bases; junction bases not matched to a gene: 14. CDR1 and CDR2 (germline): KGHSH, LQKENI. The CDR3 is CASSPENRGIDTDTQYF. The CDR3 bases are TGTGCCAGCTCTCCGGAAAACAGGGGCATTGACACAGATACGCAGTATTTT.